This TCR beta chain was captured by sequencing in a study of PD-1 blockade in classical Hodgkin lymphoma. Each patient relapsed following autologous stem cell transplantation, and prior brentuximab vedotin exposure differed. The data were produced by immunoSEQ multiplex PCR, yet TCRdb's version contains in-frame clones alone and is incomplete. The sample gives about 36,000 clones, around 63% of which show up once; roughly 15% is in the top ten. Germline V gene lookup returns CDR1 SGHVS and CDR2 FQNEAQ. CDR3 length equals 13 residues. The V end was cut by 4 bases, the J end by 7 bases, with 10 bases between.

The sample in question was peripheral blood mononuclear cells (PBMCs), obtained before the second cycle of nivolumab. This receptor was identified in a human donor with classical Hodgkin lymphoma. V is TRBV7-8 and J is TRBJ2-2; D is ambiguous. In DNA, the CDR3 is TGTGCCAGCAGCTCTGTTTCGGTCGGGGAGCTGTTTTTT. This translates into CASSSVSVGELFF. The full variable domain, completed using reference TRBV7-8 and TRBJ2-2, is GAGVSQSPRYKVAKRGQDVALRCDPISGHVSLFWYQQALGQGPEFLTYFQNEAQLDKSGLPSDRFFAERPEGSVSTLKIQRTQQEDSAVYLCASSSVSVGELFFGEGSRLTVL.